The entry below gives a single T cell receptor beta chain sequence along with its context. Its antigen remains undetermined. There are no base qualities to consult, and no much larger clone falls within one base. This specimen belongs to a study of shared T cell receptors in the human thymus (dated by TCRdb to the early 2020s). Background on the whole study: The study examined how self-reactive, shared T-cell receptor alpha chains are generated in the human thymus.

Relative to germline, V is missing 0 bases and J is missing 5 bases, with 10 bases of the junction outside any gene match. Reading from cysteine to phenylalanine, the CDR3 counts 16 amino acids. The read is trimmed to its CDR3 DNA, 48 bases read in frame from base 1. In the germline V gene (reference sequence), CDR1 corresponds to GTSNPN and CDR2 to SVGIG. The library relied on the immunoSEQ multiplex PCR assay. TCRdb mirrors the immuneACCESS table, restricted to in-frame sequences. Some clones are absent from its copies; in checked studies, under half trace to an unresolved V gene, and the reason for the others is unknown. For this sample the table gives more than 550,000 clones, of which approximately 85% were detected only once. Over 0.008% of the sample belongs to the ten largest clones. The data also belong to a second study, concerning human thymus T cells. The other study reports the following: Donors were immunologically healthy infants undergoing open corrective cardiac surgery for congenital heart defects in Finland. Thymus tissue was obtained as surgical resects removed during corrective cardiac surgery. Usage of V and J gene segments appeared to be biased in both the thymic and the peripheral blood repertoires. The related research found that thymic TCR repertoires overlapped highly between unrelated individuals. The study characterized TCR alpha and beta repertoires from fewer than 10 infant thymus samples and four related peripheral blood samples. Donor ages ranging from about 6 to 244 days were recorded, and about six male and a couple of female infants were included in the cohort. Thymocytes were mechanically released from the tissue and were stored as pellets of about 9.5-31 million cells at -70 degrees C. A QIAsymphony instrument was used to extract genomic DNA from the frozen cell pellets. Using the immunoSEQ multiplex PCR assay, the TCRB and TCRAD loci were amplified from a standardized quantity of quality-controlled genomic DNA. The amplicons covered the V(D)J region and were long enough to include the CDR3 and to identify the V and J genes. Amplicon sequencing was performed on an Illumina platform through the commercial immunoSEQ service. Primer bias and sequencing errors were corrected using previously described methods, and TCRAD and TCRB definitions followed the IMGT database. immunoSEQ Analyzer 3.0 and VDJTools were used for repertoire analysis, which covered basic statistics, V/J segment usage, diversity estimates, rarefaction and pairwise overlap. Chao1, ChaoE, Efron-Thisted, Shannon and inverse Simpson indices were used to estimate diversity, which was also estimated on datasets down-sampled to the smallest sample. For repertoire overlap, CDR3 nucleotide sequence, V gene and J gene had to match strictly, and clustering was done by Jaccard-based multidimensional scaling. On average, about 810,000 unique TCRB clonotypes were obtained from thymus samples, compared with 75,000 to 90,000 from blood samples.

The clonotype comes from a girl younger than two with a congenital heart defect. Donor details come from another sample of the same person, matched by shared clones. The material sequenced was thymocytes. The chain links TRBV30 with TRBJ1-5, with 7 bases matching TRBD1. The CDR3 protein is CAWSVLGTEVDQPQHF. The nucleotide sequence reads as follows: TGTGCCTGGAGTGTACTTGGGACAGAAGTCGATCAGCCCCAGCATTTT.